The following is a T cell receptor (beta chain) sequence with its context. The target antigen is unknown. The sample is drawn from a study of cytotoxic CD8 clonotypes in ibrutinib-treated CLL. Findings and limits, study-wide: Clonality grew at ibrutinib response; at progression, it decreased back toward baseline. Under treatment, the uncommon public clonotypes either contracted or remained stable.

Germline CDR1 and CDR2: MNHNS and SASEGT. After removal of 3 bases from V and 5 bases from J, the junction contained 7 bases not matched to a gene. The CDR3 is made up of 14 amino acids. Method: immunoSEQ multiplex PCR; TCRdb's copy keeps in-frame clones and lacks some. Of approximately 150,000 clones listed, 60% to 85% are singletons. The rearrangement uses TRBV6-1 and TRBJ2-7; the match to TRBD1 covers 7 bases. The receptor comes from a human donor with chronic lymphocytic leukemia. This specimen consisted of PBMCs, obtained after 12 months of ibrutinib treatment. This CDR3 is CASSETGTAHEQYF. CDR3 DNA: TGTGCCAGCAGTGAGACCGGGACAGCACACGAGCAGTACTTC.